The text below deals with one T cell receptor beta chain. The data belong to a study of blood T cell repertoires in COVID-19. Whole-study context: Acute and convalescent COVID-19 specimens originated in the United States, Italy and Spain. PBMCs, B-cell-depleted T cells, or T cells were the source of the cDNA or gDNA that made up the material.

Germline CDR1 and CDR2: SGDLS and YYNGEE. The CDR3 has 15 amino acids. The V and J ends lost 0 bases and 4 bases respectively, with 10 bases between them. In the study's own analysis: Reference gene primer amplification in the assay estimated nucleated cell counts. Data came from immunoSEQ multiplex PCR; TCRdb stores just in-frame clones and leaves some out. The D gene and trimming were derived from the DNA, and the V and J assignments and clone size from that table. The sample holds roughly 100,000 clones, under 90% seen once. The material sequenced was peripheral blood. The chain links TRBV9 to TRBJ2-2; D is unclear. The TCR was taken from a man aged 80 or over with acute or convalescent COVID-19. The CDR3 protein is CASSVAPGLTGELFF. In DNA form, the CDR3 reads TGTGCCAGCAGCGTAGCTCCGGGTCTCACCGGGGAGCTGTTTTTT.